These 30 T cell receptor beta chains were sequenced from one sample in a study of regulatory T cells in long-lasting Graves disease. Time point reported: newly diagnosed GD, antithyroid drugs for less than 3 months. RNA from PBMCs was the source of the TCR library. With iRepertoire HTBI primers and Arm-PCR of CDR3 regions, TCR beta libraries were built. TCRdb re-called the multiplex PCR reads through MiXCR, storing one row per CDR3 protein. This table holds around 420,000 distinct CDR3 sequences, approximately 16% found once. This same sample was also part of a study on T cells in Graves' hyperthyroidism and ophthalmopathy.

This specimen was peripheral blood mononuclear cells (PBMCs), taken at new diagnosis, from a patient treated with antithyroid drugs. Source of these receptors: a middle-aged woman with Graves disease.

The chain combines TRBV4-1 with TRBJ2-1; the match to TRBD2 covers 8 bases. The CDR3 covers 19 residues. CDR1 is MGHRA, CDR2 YSYEKL, per germline. V lost 1 base and J lost 3; bases outside the gene matches: 14. CDR3 bases: TGCGCCAGCAGCCAAGTTATAGCGGGGTCGGCCCCTTACTACAATGAGCAGTTCTTC. This sequence encodes CASSQVIAGSAPYYNEQFF.

A note on this clonotype: Since a much larger clone is just one base distant, this may be a read error. The V gene is TRBV28, the J gene TRBJ2-1, with D possibly TRBD2 on 6 matching bases. CDR1 is MDHEN, CDR2 SYDVKM, per germline. The CDR3 has 16 amino acids. CDR3 region: CASGLFGGASSGEQFF. DNA for the CDR3: TGTGCCAGCGGTTTATTCGGCGGGGCGAGCTCGGGTGAGCAGTTCTTC. Full variable domain (rest looked up from reference TRBV28 and TRBJ2-1): DVKVTQSSRYLVKRTGEKVFLECVQDMDHENMFWYRQDPGLGLRLIYFSYDVKMKEKGDIPEGYSVSREKKERFSLILESASTNQTSMYLCASGLFGGASSGEQFFGPGTRLTVL.

This rearrangement joins TRBV18 to TRBJ2-2; 9 nucleotides agree with TRBD2. CDR3 size: 15 residues. The V gene's germline CDR1 is KGHSH and CDR2 LQKENI. V dropped 4 bases and J dropped 3; count of bases not matched to a gene: 3. The CDR3 DNA reads as TGTGCCAGCTCACGCGGGAGGGCGGACACCGGGGAGCTGTTTTTT. Translating gives CASSRGRADTGELFF.

The chain has TRBV27 and TRBJ2-3; 11 positions match TRBD2. V was pared by 5 bases and J by 4 bases, with 11 bases of the junction left unmatched. Germline loops: CDR1 MNHEY, CDR2 SMNVEV (reference sequence). The CDR3 is 17 residues long. The DNA for the CDR3 is TGTGCCAGCAGTCCTACCACTAGCGGGAGTGGCGCAGATACGCAGTATTTT. The encoded protein is CASSPTTSGSGADTQYF.

This clonotype was found many times. The chain uses TRBV27 and TRBJ2-6; D remains unclear. The CDR3 totals 16 residues. The V gene's germline CDR1 is MNHEY and CDR2 SMNVEV (reference sequence). V lost 5 bases and J lost 0, with 11 bases in between. CDR3 protein: CASSGYSSSGANVLTF. In nucleotides, the CDR3 is TGTGCCAGCAGTGGGTACAGTAGCTCTGGGGCCAACGTCCTGACTTTC.

The chain has TRBV20-1 and TRBJ2-7; 8 bases are shared with TRBD2. The trim removed 4 bases at V and 0 bases at J, leaving 5 bases unmatched. CDR1 and CDR2 (germline): DFQATT, SNEGSKA (reference sequence). There are 14 residues in the CDR3. CDR3: CSAKAGAPSYEQYF. The CDR3 coding sequence is TGCAGTGCTAAAGCGGGAGCGCCCTCCTACGAGCAGTACTTC.

The V gene is TRBV2, the J gene TRBJ2-3; TRBD2 might be the D (6 bases). The germline V gene encodes CDR1 SNHLY and CDR2 FYNNEI. Trimming cost V 4 bases and J 0 bases, with 11 bases left between them. CDR3 length: 15 amino acids. The chain's CDR3 is CASSAGTRSTDTQYF. CDR3 DNA sequence: TGTGCCAGCAGTGCCGGGACTCGTAGCACAGATACGCAGTATTTT.

This clonotype showed up many times. The chain carries TRBV5-1 and TRBJ2-5, with 8 bases lining up with TRBD2. CDR3 size: 15 residues. CDR1 is SGHRS and CDR2 is YFSETQ in the germline V gene. The J segment lost 7 bases and the V segment lost 5 bases, leaving 13 bases of the junction unmatched. CDR3 residues: CASRVGLAPKGTQYF. CDR3 DNA: TGCGCCAGCAGAGTCGGACTAGCTCCGAAGGGGACCCAGTACTTC.

This clonotype has ten or more counts. The chain carries TRBV5-1 and TRBJ1-6; 9 bases agree with TRBD1. Trimming at V came to 0 bases and at J to 9 bases, leaving 1 base not matched to a gene. Germline CDR1 SGHRS, CDR2 YFSETQ. CDR3 length equals 14 residues. CDR3 in amino acids: CASSLEDRGSPLHF. As DNA, the CDR3 is TGCGCCAGCAGCTTGGAGGACAGGGGTTCACCCCTCCACTTT.

In this sample, this clonotype turned up many times. The chain combines TRBV10-3 with TRBJ2-1; D unclear. The CDR3 has 13 residues. Germline assignment: CDR1 ENHRY and CDR2 SYGVKD. Between the trimmed V and J ends, which lost 4 bases and 5 bases, there was a span of 9 bases. The CDR3: CAISAASDNEQFF. The DNA of the CDR3 is TGTGCCATCAGTGCAGCGAGTGACAATGAGCAGTTCTTC.

This clonotype was counted at least ten times. This chain links TRBV2 with TRBJ2-1; no definite D call. The germline CDR1 and CDR2 sequences are SNHLY and FYNNEI. Trimming removed 11 bases from V and 5 bases from J, with 16 bases in between. This CDR3 spans 13 amino acids. Here the CDR3 reads CAGQVDPNNEQFF. CDR3 nucleotide sequence: TGTGCCGGCCAGGTTGACCCCAACAATGAGCAGTTCTTC.

This clonotype has only a few counts. A read error may explain this, as a much larger clone is one base away. The chain combines TRBV7-8 with TRBJ2-1; D gene ambiguous. The CDR3 runs 12 residues. Per the germline V gene, CDR1 is SGHVS and CDR2 is FQNEAQ. Deletions cut 2 bases from V and 8 bases from J, with 7 bases between. The CDR3, as DNA: TGTGCCAGCAGCTTAAGGAAGGATGAGCAGTTCTTC. It encodes CASSLRKDEQFF.

In this sample, this clonotype turned up many times. The rearrangement uses TRBV28 and TRBJ2-5; TRBD1 agrees at 7 bases. The trim removed 4 bases at V and 2 bases at J, leaving 7 bases unmatched. CDR3 length equals 15 residues. Germline CDR1 and CDR2: MDHEN and SYDVKM. For the CDR3, the DNA is TGTGCCAGCAGTTCCCGGGACAGAGCTCAAGAGACCCAGTACTTC. Protein: CASSSRDRAQETQYF.

The genes are TRBV6-2 or TRBV6-3 and TRBJ2-7, with TRBD1 matching 12 bases. The germline CDR1 and CDR2 sequences are MNHEY and SVGEGT. V gave up 5 bases and J gave up 7 bases; unmatched junction bases: 9. The CDR3 runs 15 residues. The CDR3 here is CASSLRDRGLREQYF. The CDR3 region has the DNA TGTGCCAGCAGTCTCCGGGACAGGGGGCTAAGGGAGCAGTACTTC.

This clonotype was found a few times. The rearrangement links TRBV30 to TRBJ2-7; 7 bases agree with TRBD1. The trim removed 0 bases at V and 0 bases at J, leaving 5 bases unmatched. The CDR3 is 15 amino acids. From germline, CDR1 is GTSNPN and CDR2 SVGIG (reference sequence). The CDR3 DNA sequence: TGTGCCTGGAGTGTAAGTCCAGGGGGCTCCTACGAGCAGTACTTC. Translation gives CAWSVSPGGSYEQYF.

The chain has TRBV3-1 and TRBJ1-1; D possibly corresponds to TRBD1 (6 bases). The CDR3 is 14 residues long. The V and J ends lost 4 bases and 4 bases respectively, with 13 bases between them. Germline loops: CDR1 LGHDT, CDR2 YNNKEL (reference sequence). The CDR3 loop is CASSPLGGGTEAFF. DNA for the CDR3: TGTGCCAGCAGCCCCTTGGGGGGCGGCACTGAAGCTTTCTTT.

This clonotype was counted many times. This chain links TRBV28 with TRBJ1-4, with a possible D match to TRBD1 (5 bases). Germline V lookup: CDR1 MDHEN, CDR2 SYDVKM. V was cut by 5 bases and J by 11 bases, with 15 bases left in between. CDR3 length equals 13 residues. CDR3 loop: CASSRPEGRKLFF. The DNA of the CDR3 is TGTGCCAGCAGTCGACCTGAGGGACGGAAACTGTTTTTT.

The chain has TRBV7-3 and TRBJ1-3; D unclear. Deletions cut 5 bases from V and 2 bases from J, with 10 bases between. The CDR3 contains 14 residues. Per germline, CDR1 SGHTA and CDR2 FQGTGA. The CDR3 DNA reads as TGTGCCAGCAGCCCAGGTGTGACTGGAAACACCATATATTTT. Translation: CASSPGVTGNTIYF.

This clonotype was seen ten or more times. V and J are TRBV28 and TRBJ2-1; 7 bases align to TRBD1. V was pared by 3 bases and J by 7 bases, with 3 bases of the junction left unmatched. The CDR3 totals 13 residues. Germline V gene sequence: CDR1 MDHEN, CDR2 SYDVKM. The DNA for the CDR3 is TGTGCCAGCAGTTTGACGGGACAGAATGAGCAGTTCTTC. The encoded protein is CASSLTGQNEQFF.

As for this clonotype: A much larger clone lies one base from this, so it may be a read error. The chain joins TRBV4-2 to TRBJ1-1; D ambiguous. The CDR3 has 15 amino acids. Trimming left V 1 base short and J 3 bases short, with 12 bases between. CDR1 is LGHNA, CDR2 YNFKEQ, per germline. The CDR3 loop reads CASSQVVAGYTEAFF. CDR3 DNA sequence: TGTGCCAGCAGCCAAGTAGTCGCCGGGTACACTGAAGCTTTCTTT.

This clonotype showed up many times. V usage is TRBV7-9 and J usage is TRBJ1-1; D is ambiguous. V was clipped by 8 bases and J by 1 base, with 11 bases between them. Germline CDR1 SEHNR, CDR2 FQNEAQ (reference sequence). This CDR3 contains 13 residues. The CDR3 here is CASGVYQNTEAFF. The CDR3 DNA is TGTGCCAGCGGGGTGTACCAGAACACTGAAGCTTTCTTT.

The V call is TRBV29-1, the J call TRBJ2-1; TRBD2 might be the D (7 bases). Germline CDR1 is SQVTM and CDR2 is ANQGSEA. Deletions cut 6 bases from V and 7 bases from J, with 19 bases between. The CDR3 is made up of 14 amino acids. For the CDR3, the DNA is TGCAGCGTCCTGGGAGGGGGAGTGGGGAATGAGCAGTTCTTC. Its translation is CSVLGGGVGNEQFF.

This clonotype was picked up many times. The chain has TRBV6-2 or TRBV6-3 and TRBJ2-1, with 12 bases lining up with TRBD2. Germline assignment: CDR1 MNHEY and CDR2 SVGEGT. This CDR3 has 15 amino acids. V trimming: 0 bases; J trimming: 7 bases; junction bases outside the gene matches: 1. The CDR3 DNA follows: TGTGCCAGCAGTTACTCGCTAGCGGGAGGGAATGAGCAGTTCTTC. Translating it yields CASSYSLAGGNEQFF.

This clonotype was seen many times. The chain combines TRBV28 with TRBJ1-2, with D possibly matching TRBD1 (5 bases). Germline CDR1 and CDR2: MDHEN and SYDVKM. V gave up 6 bases and J gave up 4 bases, with 15 bases separating them. CDR3 size: 14 residues. CDR3 region: CASSPPGGGYGYTF. CDR3 coding DNA: TGTGCCAGCAGCCCGCCGGGGGGGGGCTATGGCTACACCTTC.

This clonotype was seen at least ten times. The V call is TRBV2, the J call TRBJ1-4, with 10 bases aligning to TRBD1. J lost 10 bases, V lost 4 bases, and 6 bases had no gene match. The germline V gene encodes CDR1 SNHLY and CDR2 FYNNEI. The CDR3 is 14 residues long. CDR3 in amino acids: CASSAGTGERKLFF. CDR3 nucleotide sequence: TGTGCCAGCAGTGCCGGGACAGGGGAGAGAAAACTGTTTTTT.

The chain links TRBV20-1 to TRBJ1-5; D gene ambiguous. Germline loops: CDR1 DFQATT, CDR2 SNEGSKA (reference sequence). The CDR3 is made up of 14 amino acids. V shed 3 bases and J shed 0 bases, with 9 bases lying between them. The CDR3 reads CSASPQYSNQPQHF. In DNA, the CDR3 is TGCAGTGCTAGCCCACAGTATAGCAATCAGCCCCAGCATTTT.

The sample holds many counts of this clonotype. CDR3 coding DNA: TGTGCCAGCACCTCAACAGGGATCCTCTCCTACAATGAGCAGTTCTTC. Protein sequence: CASTSTGILSYNEQFF. V and J are TRBV27 and TRBJ2-1; possible D gene TRBD1, 6 bases. Trimming left V 7 bases short and J 0 bases short, with 16 bases between. From germline, CDR1 is MNHEY and CDR2 SMNVEV (reference sequence). The CDR3 contains 16 residues.

This clonotype has a handful of counts. The chain couples TRBV12-3 or TRBV12-4 to TRBJ1-5; 9 bases are a match to TRBD1. This CDR3 is 15 amino acids long. Germline trimming cut 6 bases from V and 7 bases from J; bases unmatched to any gene: 10. The CDR3 loop reads CASSSHRGLGQPQHF. The DNA for the CDR3 is TGTGCCAGCAGCTCGCACAGGGGGCTAGGGCAGCCCCAGCATTTT.

This chain uses TRBV19 with TRBJ2-1; no reliable D call. Germline values: CDR1 LNHDA, CDR2 SQIVND (reference sequence). The length of the CDR3 is 15 residues. Trimming cost V 5 bases and J 0 bases, with 11 bases left between them. CDR3: CASSFDPRSYNEQFF. CDR3 nucleotides: TGTGCCAGTAGTTTTGACCCCCGCTCCTACAATGAGCAGTTCTTC.

The chain combines TRBV18 with TRBJ2-2; D may match TRBD1 or TRBD2 (5 bases each). Germline V gene data show CDR1 as KGHSH and CDR2 as LQKENI. The CDR3 has 14 residues. Trimming took off 7 bases at V and 5 bases at J, with 14 bases between the two ends. CDR3 protein: CASFTQGRTGELFF. CDR3 nucleotides: TGTGCCAGCTTTACGCAGGGACGAACCGGGGAGCTGTTTTTT.